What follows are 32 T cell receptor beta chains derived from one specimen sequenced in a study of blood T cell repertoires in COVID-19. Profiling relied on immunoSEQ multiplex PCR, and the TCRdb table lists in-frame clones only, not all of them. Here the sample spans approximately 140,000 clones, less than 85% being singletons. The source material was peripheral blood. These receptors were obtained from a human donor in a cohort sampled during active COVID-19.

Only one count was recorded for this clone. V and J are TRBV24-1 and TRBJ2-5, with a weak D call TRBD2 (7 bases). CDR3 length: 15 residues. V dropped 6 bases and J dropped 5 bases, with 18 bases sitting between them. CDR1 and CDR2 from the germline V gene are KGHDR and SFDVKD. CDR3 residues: CATSRGGYGLETQYF. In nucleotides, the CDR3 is TGTGCCACCAGTAGGGGGGGCTACGGCCTTGAGACCCAGTACTTC.

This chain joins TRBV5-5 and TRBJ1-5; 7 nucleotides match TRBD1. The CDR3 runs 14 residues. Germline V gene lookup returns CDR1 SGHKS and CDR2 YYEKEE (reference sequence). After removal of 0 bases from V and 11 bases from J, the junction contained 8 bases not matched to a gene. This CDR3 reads CASSLDRGPLSQHF. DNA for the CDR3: TGTGCCAGCAGCTTGGACAGGGGACCCCTTTCCCAGCATTTT.

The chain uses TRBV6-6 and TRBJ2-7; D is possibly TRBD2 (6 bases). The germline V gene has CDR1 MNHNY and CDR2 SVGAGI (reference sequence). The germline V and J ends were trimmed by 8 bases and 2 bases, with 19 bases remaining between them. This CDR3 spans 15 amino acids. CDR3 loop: CASSLEEGPPYEQYF. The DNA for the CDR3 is TGTGCCAGCTCACTCGAGGAGGGTCCCCCCTACGAGCAGTACTTC.

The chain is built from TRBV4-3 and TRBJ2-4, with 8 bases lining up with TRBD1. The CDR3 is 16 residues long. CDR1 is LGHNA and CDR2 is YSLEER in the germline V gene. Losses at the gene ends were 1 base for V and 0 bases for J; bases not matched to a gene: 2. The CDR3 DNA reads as TGCGCCAGCAGCCAAGGGACAGGGATAGCCAAAAACATTCAGTACTTC. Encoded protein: CASSQGTGIAKNIQYF.

CDR3 in amino acids: CASSITRVGVNNEQFF. CDR3 sequence (DNA): TGTGCCAGTAGTATTACAAGGGTCGGGGTAAACAATGAGCAGTTCTTC. The genes are TRBV19 and TRBJ2-1, with D possibly matching TRBD2 (5 bases). V was clipped by 3 bases and J by 5 bases, with 17 bases between them. The CDR3 covers 16 residues. CDR1 and CDR2 (germline): LNHDA, SQIVND (reference sequence).

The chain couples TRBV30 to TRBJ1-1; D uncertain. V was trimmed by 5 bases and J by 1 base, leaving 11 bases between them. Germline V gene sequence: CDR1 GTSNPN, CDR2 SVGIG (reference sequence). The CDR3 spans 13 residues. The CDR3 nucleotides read TGTGCCTGGTACGCTCGCAGGAACACTGAAGCTTTCTTT. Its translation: CAWYARRNTEAFF. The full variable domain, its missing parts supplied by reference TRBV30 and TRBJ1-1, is SQTIHQWPATLVQPVGSPLSLECTVEGTSNPNLYWYRQAAGRGLQLLFYSVGIGQISSEVPQNLSASRPQDRQFILSSKKLLLSDSGFYLCAWYARRNTEAFFGQGTRLTVV.

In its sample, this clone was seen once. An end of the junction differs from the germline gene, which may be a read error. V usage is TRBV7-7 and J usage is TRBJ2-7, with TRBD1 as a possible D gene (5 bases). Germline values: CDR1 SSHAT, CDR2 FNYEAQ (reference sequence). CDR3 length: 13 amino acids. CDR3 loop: CASSLGASYEQYF. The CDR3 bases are TGTGCTAGCAGCTTAGGGGCATCCTACGAGCAGTACTTC.

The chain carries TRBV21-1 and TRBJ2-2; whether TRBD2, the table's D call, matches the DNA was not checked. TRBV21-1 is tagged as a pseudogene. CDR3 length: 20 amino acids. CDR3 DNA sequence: TGTGCCAGCAGCCCACGAAGCCCCCGGCAGCGGGGGACGAACACCGGGGAGCTGTTTTTT. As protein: CASSPRSPRQRGTNTGELFF.

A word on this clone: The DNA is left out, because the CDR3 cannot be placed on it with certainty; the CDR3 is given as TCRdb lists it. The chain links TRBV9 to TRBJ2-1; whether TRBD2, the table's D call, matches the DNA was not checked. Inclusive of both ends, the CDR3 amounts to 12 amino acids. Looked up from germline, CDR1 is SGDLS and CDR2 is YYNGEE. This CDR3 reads CASSVAGGSLVF.

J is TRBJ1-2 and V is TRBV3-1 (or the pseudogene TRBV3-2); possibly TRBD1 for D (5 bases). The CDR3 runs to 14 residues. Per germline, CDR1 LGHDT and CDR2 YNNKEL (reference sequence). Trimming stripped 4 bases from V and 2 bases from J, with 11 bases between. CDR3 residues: CASSPIGGNYGYTF. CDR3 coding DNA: TGTGCCAGCAGCCCCATCGGGGGGAACTATGGCTACACCTTC.

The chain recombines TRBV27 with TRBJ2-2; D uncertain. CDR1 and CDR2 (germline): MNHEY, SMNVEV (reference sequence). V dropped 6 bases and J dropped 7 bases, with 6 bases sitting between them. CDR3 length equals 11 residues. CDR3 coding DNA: TGTGCCAGCAGGAGGATCGGGGAGCTGTTTTTT. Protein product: CASRRIGELFF.

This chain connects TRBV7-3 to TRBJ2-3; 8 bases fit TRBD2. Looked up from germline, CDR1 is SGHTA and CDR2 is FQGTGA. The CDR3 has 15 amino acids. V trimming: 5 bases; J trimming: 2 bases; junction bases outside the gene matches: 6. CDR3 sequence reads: CASSREGVDTDTQYF. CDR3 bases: TGTGCCAGCAGCCGGGAGGGGGTAGACACAGATACGCAGTATTTT.

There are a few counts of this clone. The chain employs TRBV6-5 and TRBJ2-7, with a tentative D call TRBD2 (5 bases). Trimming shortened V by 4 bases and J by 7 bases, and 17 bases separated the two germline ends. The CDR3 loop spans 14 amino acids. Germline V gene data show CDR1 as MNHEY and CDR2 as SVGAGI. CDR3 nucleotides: TGTGCCAGCAGTTCAAGGGCGGGCGCCTTGGAGCAGTACTTC. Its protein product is CASSSRAGALEQYF.

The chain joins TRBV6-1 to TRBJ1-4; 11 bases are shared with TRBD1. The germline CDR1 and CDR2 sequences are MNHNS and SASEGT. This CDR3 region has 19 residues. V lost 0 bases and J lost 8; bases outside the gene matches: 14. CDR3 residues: CASSEAARDRGGIREKLFF. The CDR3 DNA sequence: TGTGCCAGCAGTGAAGCGGCACGGGACAGGGGGGGTATAAGGGAAAAACTGTTTTTT.

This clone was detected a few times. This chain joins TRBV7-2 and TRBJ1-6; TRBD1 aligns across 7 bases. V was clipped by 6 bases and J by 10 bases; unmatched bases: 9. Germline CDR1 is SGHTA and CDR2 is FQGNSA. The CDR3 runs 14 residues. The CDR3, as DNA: TGTGCCAGCAGACGAGATTCAGGGGGATCACCCCTCCACTTT. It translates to CASRRDSGGSPLHF.

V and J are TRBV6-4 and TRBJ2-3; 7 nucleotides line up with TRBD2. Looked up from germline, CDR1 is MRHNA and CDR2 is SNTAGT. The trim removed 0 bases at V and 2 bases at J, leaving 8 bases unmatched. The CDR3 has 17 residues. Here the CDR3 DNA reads TGTGCCAGCAGTGACTCGAGTCAAAGCGGGATCACAGATACGCAGTATTTT. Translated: CASSDSSQSGITDTQYF.

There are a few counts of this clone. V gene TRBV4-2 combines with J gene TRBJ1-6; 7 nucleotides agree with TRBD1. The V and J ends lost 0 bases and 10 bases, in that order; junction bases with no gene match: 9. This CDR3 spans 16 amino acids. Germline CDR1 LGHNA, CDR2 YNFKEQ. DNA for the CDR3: TGTGCCAGCAGCCAAGATCCACGACAGGGCGACTCACCCCTCCACTTT. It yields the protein CASSQDPRQGDSPLHF.

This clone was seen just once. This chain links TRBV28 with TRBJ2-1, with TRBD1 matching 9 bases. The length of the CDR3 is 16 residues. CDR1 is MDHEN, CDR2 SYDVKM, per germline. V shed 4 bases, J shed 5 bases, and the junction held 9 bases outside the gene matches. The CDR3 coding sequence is TGTGCCAGCAGTTCTTCCGGGACAGGGTCGCACAATGAGCAGTTCTTC. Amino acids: CASSSSGTGSHNEQFF.

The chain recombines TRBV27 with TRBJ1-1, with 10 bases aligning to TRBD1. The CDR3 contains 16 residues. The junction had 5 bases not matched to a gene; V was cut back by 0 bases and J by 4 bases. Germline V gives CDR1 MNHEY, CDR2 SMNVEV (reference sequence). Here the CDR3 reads CASSLSGQGSSTEAFF. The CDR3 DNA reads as TGTGCCAGCAGTTTATCGGGACAGGGGAGTAGCACTGAAGCTTTCTTT.

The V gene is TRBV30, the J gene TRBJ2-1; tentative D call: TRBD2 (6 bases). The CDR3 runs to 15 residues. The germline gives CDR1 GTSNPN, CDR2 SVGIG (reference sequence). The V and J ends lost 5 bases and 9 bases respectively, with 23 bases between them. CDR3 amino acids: CAWANRGAGPGEQFF. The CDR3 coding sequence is TGTGCCTGGGCAAATAGGGGCGCGGGACCCGGTGAGCAGTTCTTC.

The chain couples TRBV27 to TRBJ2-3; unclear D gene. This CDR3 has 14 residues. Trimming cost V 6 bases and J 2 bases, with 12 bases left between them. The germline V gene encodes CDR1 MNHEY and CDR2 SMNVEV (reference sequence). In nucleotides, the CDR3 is TGTGCCAGCAGCCCAAGACTGATCACAGATACGCAGTATTTT. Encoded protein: CASSPRLITDTQYF.

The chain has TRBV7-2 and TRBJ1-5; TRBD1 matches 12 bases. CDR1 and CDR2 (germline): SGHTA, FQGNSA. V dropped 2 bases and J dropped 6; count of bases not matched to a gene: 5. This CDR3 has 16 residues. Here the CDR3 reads CASSLWGTGGIQPQHF. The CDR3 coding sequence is TGTGCCAGCAGCTTATGGGGGACAGGGGGCATTCAGCCCCAGCATTTT.

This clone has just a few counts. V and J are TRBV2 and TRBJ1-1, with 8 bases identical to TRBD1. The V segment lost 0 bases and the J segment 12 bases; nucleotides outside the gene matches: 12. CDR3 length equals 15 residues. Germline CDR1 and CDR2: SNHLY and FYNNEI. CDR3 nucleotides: TGTGCCAGCAGTGAAGCACAGGGGGGTCAGGCTCATTCTTTCTTT. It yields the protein CASSEAQGGQAHSFF. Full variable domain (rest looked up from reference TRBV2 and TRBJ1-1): EPEVTQTPSHQVTQMGQEVILRCVPISNHLYFYWYRQILGQKVEFLVSFYNNEISEKSEIFDDQFSVERPDGSNFTLKIRSTKLEDSAMYFCASSEAQGGQAHSFFGQGTRLTVV.

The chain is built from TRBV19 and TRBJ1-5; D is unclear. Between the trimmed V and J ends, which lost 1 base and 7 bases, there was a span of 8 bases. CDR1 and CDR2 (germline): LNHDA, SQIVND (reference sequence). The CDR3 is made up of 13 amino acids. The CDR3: CASSIGEAQPQHF. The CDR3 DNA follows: TGTGCCAGTAGTATAGGGGAGGCCCAGCCCCAGCATTTT.

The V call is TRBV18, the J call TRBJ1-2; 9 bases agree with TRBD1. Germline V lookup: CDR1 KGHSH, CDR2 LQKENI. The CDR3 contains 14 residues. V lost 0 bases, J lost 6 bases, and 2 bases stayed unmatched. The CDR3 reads CASSPPGQGHGYTF. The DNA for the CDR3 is TGTGCCAGCTCACCACCGGGACAGGGACATGGCTACACCTTC.

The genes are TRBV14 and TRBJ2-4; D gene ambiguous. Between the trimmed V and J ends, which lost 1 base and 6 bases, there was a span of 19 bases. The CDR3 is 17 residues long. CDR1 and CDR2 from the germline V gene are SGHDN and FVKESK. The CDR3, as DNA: TGTGCCAGCAGCCAAGGCCCGGGTCAACTTGTTGGAAACATTCAGTACTTC. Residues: CASSQGPGQLVGNIQYF.

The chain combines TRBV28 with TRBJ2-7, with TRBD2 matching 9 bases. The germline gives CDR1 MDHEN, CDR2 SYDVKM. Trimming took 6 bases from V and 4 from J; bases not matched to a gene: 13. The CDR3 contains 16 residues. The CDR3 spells CASSPGAGTSYYEQYF. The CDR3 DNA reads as TGTGCCAGCAGCCCCGGGGCCGGGACTAGCTATTACGAGCAGTACTTC.

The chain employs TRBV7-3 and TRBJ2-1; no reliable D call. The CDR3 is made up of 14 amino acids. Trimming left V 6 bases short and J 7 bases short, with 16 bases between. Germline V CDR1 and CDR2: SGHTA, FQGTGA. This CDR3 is CASSPADASNEQFF. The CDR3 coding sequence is TGTGCCAGCAGTCCTGCCGACGCTAGTAATGAGCAGTTCTTC. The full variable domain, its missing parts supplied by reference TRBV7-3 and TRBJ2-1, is GAGVSQTPSNKVTEKGKYVELRCDPISGHTALYWYRQSLGQGPEFLIYFQGTGAADDSGLPNDRFFAVRPEGSVSTLKIQRTERGDSAVYLCASSPADASNEQFFGPGTRLTVL.

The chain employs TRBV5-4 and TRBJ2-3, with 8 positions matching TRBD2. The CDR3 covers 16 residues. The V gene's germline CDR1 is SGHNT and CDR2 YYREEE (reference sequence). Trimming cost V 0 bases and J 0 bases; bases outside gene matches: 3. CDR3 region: CASSLGAGASTDTQYF. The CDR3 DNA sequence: TGTGCCAGCAGCTTGGGAGCGGGGGCTAGCACAGATACGCAGTATTTT.

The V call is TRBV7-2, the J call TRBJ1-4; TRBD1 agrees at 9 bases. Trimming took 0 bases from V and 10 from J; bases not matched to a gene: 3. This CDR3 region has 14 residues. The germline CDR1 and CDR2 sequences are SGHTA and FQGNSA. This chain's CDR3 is CASSLAGTGRKLFF. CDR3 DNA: TGTGCCAGCAGCTTAGCCGGGACAGGGAGAAAACTGTTTTTT.

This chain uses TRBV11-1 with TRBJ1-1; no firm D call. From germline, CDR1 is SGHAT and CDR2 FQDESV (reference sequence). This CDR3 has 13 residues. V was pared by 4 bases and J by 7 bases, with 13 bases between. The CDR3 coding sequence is TGTGCCAGCAGCTCCGGGAGCAAAGGTGAAGCTTTCTTT. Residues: CASSSGSKGEAFF. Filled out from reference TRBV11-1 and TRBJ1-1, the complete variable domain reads EAEVAQSPRYKITEKSQAVAFWCDPISGHATLYWYRQILGQGPELLVQFQDESVVDDSQLPKDRFSAERLKGVDSTLKIQPAELGDSAMYLCASSSGSKGEAFFGQGTRLTVV.

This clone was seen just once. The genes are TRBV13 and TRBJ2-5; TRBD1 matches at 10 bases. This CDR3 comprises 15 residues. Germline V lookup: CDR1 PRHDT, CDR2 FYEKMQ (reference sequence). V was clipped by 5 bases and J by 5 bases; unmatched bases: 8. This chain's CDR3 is CASSTRQGAEETQYF. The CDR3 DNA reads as TGTGCCAGCAGCACCCGACAGGGGGCCGAGGAGACCCAGTACTTC.